This T cell receptor beta chain was captured in a study of OX40 agonist ivuxolimab in advanced cancers. J gave up 2 bases and V 0 bases, and 4 bases lay outside the gene matches. The CDR3 runs 15 residues. Germline lookup yields CDR1 MNHEY and CDR2 SVGAGI. Assay: immunoSEQ multiplex PCR; the TCRdb copy retains only in-frame clones and omits some. The sample carries about 82,000 clones, roughly 91% recorded once. The receptor was derived from an adult with an advanced solid tumor such as melanoma, head and neck, liver or kidney cancer. The chain has TRBV6-5 and TRBJ2-7; TRBD2 matches 7 bases. The source material was CD4+ or CD8+ T cells sorted from blood, sampled in a trial of the OX40 agonist ivuxolimab. The CDR3 sequence: CASSYSWREPYEQYF. The CDR3 DNA sequence: TGTGCCAGCAGTTACTCGTGGCGGGAGCCCTACGAGCAGTACTTC.